This T cell receptor beta chain derives from a study of blood T cell repertoires in COVID-19. Study information: COVID-19 samples collected from the United States, Italy and Spain covered acute and convalescent phases. PBMCs, B-cell-depleted T cells, or T cells provided the cDNA or gDNA that made up the material.

Trimming left V 1 base short and J 2 bases short, with 13 bases between. This CDR3 comprises 16 residues. Germline CDR1 is SGHTA and CDR2 is FQGNSA. Per the authors' pipeline: Amplification of reference gene primers provided the estimated nucleated cell counts. Clones were read by immunoSEQ multiplex PCR, and TCRdb kept only the in-frame ones, dropping some. Clone size and the V and J calls come from that table; the DNA yielded D and trimming. The table includes 450,000 to 500,000 clones, roughly 85% detected once. The sample consisted of peripheral blood. The sequence was collected from a human donor in a cohort sampled during active COVID-19. V is TRBV7-2 and J is TRBJ2-3, with D possibly TRBD2 on 5 matching bases. CDR3: CASSLGRAGYTDTQYF. Written as DNA, the CDR3 is TGTGCCAGCAGCTTAGGACGGGCGGGCTACACAGATACGCAGTATTTT. The whole variable domain, remainder taken from reference TRBV7-2 and TRBJ2-3, is GAGVSQSPSNKVTEKGKDVELRCDPISGHTALYWYRQSLGQGLEFLIYFQGNSAPDKSGLPSDRFSAERTGGSVSTLTIQRTQQEDSAVYLCASSLGRAGYTDTQYFGPGTRLTVL.